Shown below are 32 T cell receptor beta chains from a single sample sequenced in a study of shared clonotypes between healthy human individuals. Sequenced by immunoSEQ multiplex PCR; TCRdb stores in-frame clones only, minus some. There are some 1.5 million clones in the sample; approximately 98% occur only once, and less than 0.55% lies in the top ten. The sample was naive CD4+ T cells sorted from blood. Subset specified: CD45RA+ positively selected. The receptors derive from a young man in good health.

V gene TRBV6-6 combines with J gene TRBJ1-1; D is undetermined. V was shortened by 6 bases and J by 2 bases, with 19 bases between the two germline ends. The CDR3 runs to 16 residues. Per germline, CDR1 MNHNY and CDR2 SVGAGI (reference sequence). DNA for the CDR3: TGTGCCAGCAGACAACCGGGGATCCGGGCCAACACTGAAGCTTTCTTT. It specifies CASRQPGIRANTEAFF.

This chain joins TRBV30 and TRBJ2-3; TRBD2 matches 7 bases. Germline V gives CDR1 GTSNPN, CDR2 SVGIG (reference sequence). The CDR3 covers 14 residues. The ends lost 0 bases at V and 6 bases at J; junction bases unmatched: 6. DNA of the CDR3: TGTGCCTGGAGTGTACGGAGCGGGAAGGATACGCAGTATTTT. This encodes CAWSVRSGKDTQYF.

The chain couples TRBV5-1 to TRBJ1-5; D is uncertain. The CDR3 length is 13 residues. V was trimmed by 1 base and J by 5 bases, leaving 7 bases between them. Per the germline V gene, CDR1 is SGHRS and CDR2 is YFSETQ. The DNA for the CDR3 is TGCGCCAGCAGCTTGAGGCAGGATCAGCCCCAGCATTTT. Residues: CASSLRQDQPQHF. The full variable domain, rest sourced from reference TRBV5-1 and TRBJ1-5, is KAGVTQTPRYLIKTRGQQVTLSCSPISGHRSVSWYQQTPGQGLQFLFEYFSETQRNKGNFPGRFSGRQFSNSRSEMNVSTLELGDSALYLCASSLRQDQPQHFGDGTRLSIL.

The rearrangement links TRBV28 to TRBJ2-7; D might be TRBD1 or TRBD2, each matching 5 bases. The CDR3 spans 12 residues. Germline CDR1 and CDR2: MDHEN and SYDVKM. Trimming cost V 6 bases and J 11 bases, with 17 bases left between them. The CDR3 loop reads CASSLNRDVEYF. DNA for the CDR3: TGTGCCAGCAGCCTCAACCGGGACGTGGAGTACTTC.

The J gene is TRBJ2-5, the V gene TRBV11-2, with 11 bases aligning to TRBD1. The CDR3 sequence is 17 residues long. J was trimmed by 1 base and V by 2 bases; bases with no gene match: 6. Germline lookup yields CDR1 SGHAT and CDR2 FQNNGV. The CDR3 is CASSLRSGTGGQETQYF. The CDR3, as DNA: TGTGCCAGCAGCTTAAGGTCCGGGACAGGGGGCCAAGAGACCCAGTACTTC. The entire variable domain, with the rest obtained from reference TRBV11-2 and TRBJ2-5, is as follows: EAGVAQSPRYKIIEKRQSVAFWCNPISGHATLYWYQQILGQGPKLLIQFQNNGVVDDSQLPKDRFSAERLKGVDSTLKIQPAKLEDSAVYLCASSLRSGTGGQETQYFGPGTRLLVL.

The chain joins TRBV2 to TRBJ2-7; 9 bases match TRBD1. Germline CDR1 is SNHLY and CDR2 is FYNNEI. The length of the CDR3 is 15 residues. Trimming at V came to 3 bases and at J to 0 bases, leaving 3 bases not matched to a gene. CDR3 in amino acids: CASSDGTGSSYEQYF. In DNA form, the CDR3 reads TGTGCCAGCAGTGACGGGACAGGGAGCTCCTACGAGCAGTACTTC.

The J gene is TRBJ1-2, the V gene TRBV15; TRBD1 aligns across 9 bases. The CDR3 spans 15 residues. Looked up from germline, CDR1 is LNHNV and CDR2 is YYDKDF (reference sequence). Trimming took 4 bases from V and 3 from J; bases not matched to a gene: 6. The CDR3 reads CATSKTRQGDYGYTF. The CDR3 nucleotides read TGTGCCACCAGCAAAACTCGACAGGGGGACTATGGCTACACCTTC.

V and J are TRBV7-6 and TRBJ2-7; D is unclear. Germline V lookup: CDR1 SGHVS, CDR2 FNYEAQ. V was cut by 1 base and J by 3 bases, with 7 bases left in between. This CDR3 is built from 13 residues. CDR3 region: CASSLETGYEQYF. The CDR3 DNA follows: TGTGCCAGCAGCTTAGAAACTGGCTACGAGCAGTACTTC.

The chain links TRBV14 to TRBJ1-2, with unresolved D. The CDR3 spans 12 residues. Between the trimmed V and J ends, which lost 4 bases and 5 bases, there was a span of 8 bases. In germline, CDR1 is SGHDN, CDR2 FVKESK. The CDR3 bases are TGTGCCAGCAGCCCCTCGACGTATGGCTACACCTTC. Amino acid sequence: CASSPSTYGYTF.

This sequence joins TRBV7-2 and TRBJ2-3; 10 bases are a match to TRBD2. The germline V gene encodes CDR1 SGHTA and CDR2 FQGNSA. The CDR3 contains 18 residues. After removal of 2 bases from V and 0 bases from J, the junction contained 8 bases not matched to a gene. The CDR3 sequence: CASSLRSGRAGSTDTQYF. The CDR3 region has the DNA TGTGCCAGCAGCTTACGGAGCGGGAGGGCCGGGAGCACAGATACGCAGTATTTT. Together with reference TRBV7-2 and TRBJ2-3, the CDR3 gives the full variable domain: GAGVSQSPSNKVTEKGKDVELRCDPISGHTALYWYRQSLGQGLEFLIYFQGNSAPDKSGLPSDRFSAERTGGSVSTLTIQRTQQEDSAVYLCASSLRSGRAGSTDTQYFGPGTRLTVL.

This clone is a singleton in its sample. The rearrangement uses TRBV30 and TRBJ1-1; 7 bases are a match to TRBD1. V shed 8 bases, J shed 4 bases, and the junction held 7 bases outside the gene matches. The CDR3 runs to 12 residues. Looked up from germline, CDR1 is GTSNPN and CDR2 is SVGIG (reference sequence). The CDR3 sequence is CAGDRVATEAFF. DNA of the CDR3: TGTGCCGGTGACAGGGTGGCCACTGAAGCTTTCTTT. The full variable domain, completed using reference TRBV30 and TRBJ1-1, is SQTIHQWPATLVQPVGSPLSLECTVEGTSNPNLYWYRQAAGRGLQLLFYSVGIGQISSEVPQNLSASRPQDRQFILSSKKLLLSDSGFYLCAGDRVATEAFFGQGTRLTVV.

The chain employs TRBV2 and TRBJ2-5; tentatively, D is TRBD2 (6 bases). Looked up from germline, CDR1 is SNHLY and CDR2 is FYNNEI. The V end was cut by 4 bases, the J end by 5 bases, with 11 bases between. The CDR3 extends over 13 amino acids. In nucleotides, the CDR3 is TGTGCCAGCAGTGTCAAGGGGAGGGAGACCCAGTACTTC. Translating it yields CASSVKGRETQYF.

V and J are TRBV6-6 and TRBJ2-1, with D hard to call. Germline loops: CDR1 MNHNY, CDR2 SVGAGI (reference sequence). The V gene lost 6 bases and the J gene lost 5 bases, with 5 bases spanning the gap. The CDR3 is 11 amino acids. The CDR3 region has the DNA TGTGCCAGCAGCATAAACAATGAGCAGTTCTTC. Protein sequence: CASSINNEQFF.

The chain has TRBV19 and TRBJ1-2; D gene uncertain. The ends were cut back, 4 bases at V and 1 base at J, with 16 bases in the middle. This CDR3 region has 16 residues. Looked up from germline, CDR1 is LNHDA and CDR2 is SQIVND (reference sequence). The CDR3 DNA reads as TGTGCCAGTAGTACAGACGACCAGTACATTAACTATGGCTACACCTTC. It translates to CASSTDDQYINYGYTF.

V gene TRBV6-1 combines with J gene TRBJ2-7, with D possibly being TRBD2 (5 bases). Trimming shortened V by 8 bases and J by 2 bases, and 13 bases separated the two germline ends. Looked up from germline, CDR1 is MNHNS and CDR2 is SASEGT. The CDR3 covers 13 residues. The CDR3 DNA follows: TGTGCCAGCGAGGGAAAGCAGCCCTACGAGCAGTACTTC. It yields the protein CASEGKQPYEQYF.

This clone was seen only once. This rearrangement joins TRBV18 to TRBJ2-1; 9 bases are a match to TRBD2. This CDR3 comprises 15 residues. Losses at the gene ends were 4 bases for V and 3 bases for J; bases not matched to a gene: 4. Looked up from germline, CDR1 is KGHSH and CDR2 is LQKENI. Here the CDR3 reads CASSLLAGFYNEQFF. For the CDR3, the DNA is TGTGCCAGCTCACTTCTAGCGGGATTCTACAATGAGCAGTTCTTC.

V is TRBV5-4 and J is TRBJ2-5; TRBD2 is a possible D gene (6 bases). The CDR3 has 14 amino acids. V was pared by 10 bases and J by 2 bases, with 18 bases between. The germline CDR1 and CDR2 sequences are SGHNT and YYREEE (reference sequence). The CDR3, as DNA: TGTGCCGTATCTACCCTGGCGGGGCAAGAGACCCAGTACTTC. Its protein product is CAVSTLAGQETQYF.

The chain is built from TRBV2 and TRBJ1-1; no reliable D call. Between the trimmed V and J ends, which lost 9 bases and 1 base, there was a span of 9 bases. Germline CDR1 SNHLY, CDR2 FYNNEI. The CDR3 is made up of 12 amino acids. The CDR3 region is CARTSENTEAFF. CDR3 nucleotide sequence: TGTGCCAGAACAAGCGAGAACACTGAAGCTTTCTTT.

V and J are TRBV27 and TRBJ1-4; weak D call: TRBD1 (6 bases). CDR1 is MNHEY and CDR2 is SMNVEV in the germline V gene (reference sequence). Trimming left V 0 bases short and J 8 bases short, with 13 bases between. This CDR3 has 15 amino acids. Written as DNA, the CDR3 is TGTGCCAGCAGTTTATCGTCAGGGGAGGCGGAAAAACTGTTTTTT. The encoded protein is CASSLSSGEAEKLFF.

The chain carries TRBV11-3 and TRBJ2-2, with no clear D. The CDR3 extends over 11 amino acids. Trimming shortened V by 10 bases and J by 0 bases, and 3 bases separated the two germline ends. CDR1 and CDR2 from the germline V gene are SGHNT and YENEEA. Here the CDR3 DNA reads TGTGCCAACCCGAACACCGGGGAGCTGTTTTTT. Protein product: CANPNTGELFF.

The DNA for the CDR3 is TGCAGCGTTTGGACAGGGGGCCACGGGGAGACCCAGTACTTC. Protein sequence: CSVWTGGHGETQYF. The V gene is TRBV29-1, the J gene TRBJ2-5; 11 nucleotides align to TRBD1. Trimming removed 5 bases from V and 5 bases from J; junction bases left unmatched: 7. The CDR3 consists of 14 residues. Looked up from germline, CDR1 is SQVTM and CDR2 is ANQGSEA.

This sequence joins TRBV5-8 and TRBJ1-5, with D hard to call. Trimming removed 2 bases from V and 4 bases from J, with 4 bases in between. The CDR3 extends over 12 amino acids. Per the germline V gene, CDR1 is SGHTS and CDR2 is YDEGEE. CDR3 amino acids: CASSFLNQPQHF. Written as DNA, the CDR3 is TGTGCCAGCAGCTTCCTGAATCAGCCCCAGCATTTT.

The CDR3 spells CASSLTPGLEYNEQFF. CDR3 nucleotide sequence: TGTGCCAGCAGCTTAACCCCGGGACTCGAATACAATGAGCAGTTCTTC. The chain couples TRBV7-3 to TRBJ2-1, with D tentatively TRBD2 (6 bases). The CDR3 length is 16 residues. V shed 0 bases and J shed 4 bases, with 13 bases lying between them. Germline loops: CDR1 SGHTA, CDR2 FQGTGA.

The chain is built from TRBV28 and TRBJ2-7, with TRBD1 as a possible D gene (5 bases). This CDR3 is 15 amino acids long. Trimming removed 3 bases at V and 7 bases at J, with 19 bases between. CDR1 and CDR2 (germline): MDHEN, SYDVKM. The CDR3 nucleotides read TGTGCCAGCAGTTTCTCCGCTATGGGGCCTGGGGAGCAGTACTTC. Protein sequence: CASSFSAMGPGEQYF.

The chain is built from TRBV7-6 and TRBJ2-3; 7 bases align to TRBD2. The CDR3 is 15 amino acids. Germline lookup yields CDR1 SGHVS and CDR2 FNYEAQ. J lost 3 bases, V lost 6 bases, and 9 bases had no gene match. CDR3 bases: TGTGCCAGCAGTTACGGGGGGATCGGGACAGATACGCAGTATTTT. Protein: CASSYGGIGTDTQYF.

The gene calls are TRBV28 and TRBJ2-3; 13 bases are a match to TRBD2. Germline values: CDR1 MDHEN, CDR2 SYDVKM. The length of the CDR3 is 16 residues. V was pared by 7 bases and J by 8 bases, with 12 bases of the junction left unmatched. The CDR3 DNA is TGTGCCAGCACCACAGGGTCTGGACTAGCGGGAGTTACGCAGTATTTT. Its protein product is CASTTGSGLAGVTQYF.

The chain combines TRBV5-8 with TRBJ1-5; 7 bases fit TRBD1. The germline V gene encodes CDR1 SGHTS and CDR2 YDEGEE. The CDR3 covers 16 residues. Trimming removed 3 bases from V and 3 bases from J; junction bases left unmatched: 9. The CDR3 DNA follows: TGTGCCAGCAGCTACAGGACAGGTCAGGTCAATCAGCCCCAGCATTTT. Translation: CASSYRTGQVNQPQHF.

J is TRBJ2-1 and V is TRBV21-1; the tabulated D call, TRBD2, remains unverified against the DNA. TRBV21-1 is flagged as a pseudogene. The CDR3 is 17 residues long. The CDR3 is CASSKNPMCFSANEQFF. For the CDR3, the DNA is TGTGCCAGCAGCAAAAATCCCATGTGCTTTAGCGCCAATGAGCAGTTCTTC.

A single count supports this clone. The same CDR3 also results from other DNA sequences found in this sample. J is TRBJ2-5 and V is TRBV18, with D uncertain. The CDR3 sequence is 13 residues long. The ends were cut back, 1 base at V and 2 bases at J, with 5 bases in the middle. From germline, CDR1 is KGHSH and CDR2 LQKENI. As DNA, the CDR3 is TGTGCCAGCTCACCACTTGGGCAAGAGACCCAGTACTTC. Translating gives CASSPLGQETQYF.

The rearrangement joins TRBV9 to TRBJ2-3; 10 bases map to TRBD2. The CDR3 totals 16 residues. J was trimmed by 3 bases and V by 3 bases; bases with no gene match: 7. Germline V gene data show CDR1 as SGDLS and CDR2 as YYNGEE. The CDR3 loop is CASSGAAGGRTDTQYF. The CDR3 DNA is TGTGCCAGCAGCGGCGCAGCGGGAGGGCGGACAGATACGCAGTATTTT.

The genes are TRBV13 and TRBJ1-1; D is uncertain. The V end was cut by 8 bases, the J end by 5 bases, with 12 bases between. From germline, CDR1 is PRHDT and CDR2 FYEKMQ (reference sequence). This CDR3 is built from 12 residues. CDR3 bases: TGTGCCAGCGGCAACGGGCAGACTGAAGCTTTCTTT. Translated: CASGNGQTEAFF.

The chain joins TRBV5-1 to TRBJ1-4; no firm D call. This CDR3 is built from 15 residues. Germline V gene lookup returns CDR1 SGHRS and CDR2 YFSETQ. Trimming cost V 6 bases and J 1 base, with 13 bases left between them. The CDR3 bases are TGCGCCAGCAACCTCGGACTGGGAACTAATGAAAAACTGTTTTTT. This translates into CASNLGLGTNEKLFF. The full variable domain, rest sourced from reference TRBV5-1 and TRBJ1-4, is KAGVTQTPRYLIKTRGQQVTLSCSPISGHRSVSWYQQTPGQGLQFLFEYFSETQRNKGNFPGRFSGRQFSNSRSEMNVSTLELGDSALYLCASNLGLGTNEKLFFGSGTQLSVL.